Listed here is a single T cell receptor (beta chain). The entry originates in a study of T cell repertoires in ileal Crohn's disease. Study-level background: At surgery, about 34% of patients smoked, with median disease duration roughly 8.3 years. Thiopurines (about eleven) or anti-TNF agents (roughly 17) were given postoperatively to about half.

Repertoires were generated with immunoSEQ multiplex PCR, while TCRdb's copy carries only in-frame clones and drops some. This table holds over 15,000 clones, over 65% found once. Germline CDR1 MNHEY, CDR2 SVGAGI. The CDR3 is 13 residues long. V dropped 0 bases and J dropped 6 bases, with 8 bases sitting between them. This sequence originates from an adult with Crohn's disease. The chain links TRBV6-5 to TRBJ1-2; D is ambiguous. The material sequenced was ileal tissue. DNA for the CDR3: TGTGCCAGCAGTTACTCGACCCGGGATGGCTACACCTTC. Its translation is CASSYSTRDGYTF.